This TCR beta chain was identified in a study of blood T cell repertoires in COVID-19. Overall study: Researchers got acute and convalescent COVID-19 samples from the United States, Italy and Spain. Sample material is recorded as cDNA or gDNA derived from T cells, B-cell-depleted T cells, or PBMCs.

Germline-derived CDR1 and CDR2 are LGHDT and YNNKEL (reference sequence). This CDR3 is 14 amino acids long. Trimming took off 4 bases at V and 5 bases at J, with 11 bases between the two ends. In the original analysis: Reference gene primer amplification in the assay estimated nucleated cell counts. The table came from immunoSEQ multiplex PCR; TCRdb's copy has only in-frame clones and leaves some out. The V and J calls and clone size come from that table; D and trimming were worked out from the DNA. The table lists about 74,000 clones, about 88% of them singletons. Sequences were obtained from peripheral blood. The chain joins TRBV3-1 (or the pseudogene TRBV3-2) to TRBJ2-2; D is ambiguous. The TCR comes from a man aged 70 or older with active or convalescent COVID-19. The CDR3 coding sequence is TGTGCCAGCAGCCCGAGGCAGAAAACCGGGGAGCTGTTTTTT. Translated: CASSPRQKTGELFF.